One T cell receptor (beta chain) is described in this entry. The antigen remains unidentified. One end of the junction does not line up with germline, which may come from a read error. The sample is drawn from a study of T cells in Graves' hyperthyroidism and ophthalmopathy. Study observations and caveats: In validation, the model predicted ophthalmopathy. These predictions came a median approximately 5.9 months before onset. Ophthalmopathy and stable hyperthyroidism were separated by a 13 V-J model. Blood shared most expanded thyroid clonotypes above 0.001.

Newly diagnosed patients aged 18 to 65 had hyperthyroidism of under 2 months' duration. Germline V lookup: CDR1 MNHEY, CDR2 SVGAGI. The CDR3 totals 16 residues. Researchers took RNA transcripts and amplified the TCR beta CDR3 regions from them. An initial round of RT-PCR targeting the TCR CDR3 relied on the HTBI primer set. TCRdb independently ran MiXCR on the multiplex PCR reads; one entry per CDR3 protein. The profile shows around 400,000 distinct CDR3 sequences, approximately 14% of them singletons. Sequenced: blood. The gene calls are TRBV6-5 and TRBJ2-2; 7 bases align to TRBD1. The receptor was derived from a young woman with Graves' hyperthyroidism that later progressed to Graves' ophthalmopathy. CDR3 in DNA: TGTGCCAGCAGTTACTCCCGGACAGGCTACACCGGGGAGCTGTCTTTT. Translating it yields CASSYSRTGYTGELSF.